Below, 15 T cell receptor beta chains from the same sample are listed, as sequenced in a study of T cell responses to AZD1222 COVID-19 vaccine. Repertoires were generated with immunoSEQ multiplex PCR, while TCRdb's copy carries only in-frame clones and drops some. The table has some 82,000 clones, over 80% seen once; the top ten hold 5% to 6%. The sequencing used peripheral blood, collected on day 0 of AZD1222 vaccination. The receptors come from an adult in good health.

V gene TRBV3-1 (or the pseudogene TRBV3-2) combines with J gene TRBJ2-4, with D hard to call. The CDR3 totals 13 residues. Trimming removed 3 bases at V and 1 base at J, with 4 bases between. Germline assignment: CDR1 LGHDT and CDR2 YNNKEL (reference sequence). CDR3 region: CASSQGAKNIQYF. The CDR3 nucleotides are TGTGCCAGCAGCCAGGGGGCCAAAAACATTCAGTACTTC.

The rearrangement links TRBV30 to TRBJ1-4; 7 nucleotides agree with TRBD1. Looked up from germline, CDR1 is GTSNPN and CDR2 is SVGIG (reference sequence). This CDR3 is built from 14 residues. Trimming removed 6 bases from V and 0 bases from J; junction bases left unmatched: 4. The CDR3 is CACSTGATNEKLFF. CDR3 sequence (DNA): TGTGCCTGTTCTACAGGGGCAACTAATGAAAAACTGTTTTTT.

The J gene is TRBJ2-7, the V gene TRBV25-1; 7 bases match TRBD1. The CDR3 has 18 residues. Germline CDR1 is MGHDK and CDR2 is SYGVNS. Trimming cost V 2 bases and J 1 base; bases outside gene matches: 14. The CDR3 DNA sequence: TGTGCCAGCAGTGAAGGGCCCCGGGTCGGACAGGTATCCTACGAGCAGTACTTC. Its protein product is CASSEGPRVGQVSYEQYF.

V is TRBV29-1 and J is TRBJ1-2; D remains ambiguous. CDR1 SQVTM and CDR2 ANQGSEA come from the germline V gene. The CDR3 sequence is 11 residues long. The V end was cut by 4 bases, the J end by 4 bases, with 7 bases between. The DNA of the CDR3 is TGCAGCGTTGCCCACAGCTATGGCTACACCTTC. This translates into CSVAHSYGYTF. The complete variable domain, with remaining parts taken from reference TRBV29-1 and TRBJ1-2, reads SAVISQKPSRDICQRGTSLTIQCQVDSQVTMMFWYRQQPGQSLTLIATANQGSEATYESGFVIDKFPISRPNLTFSTLTVSNMSPEDSSIYLCSVAHSYGYTFGSGTRLTVV.

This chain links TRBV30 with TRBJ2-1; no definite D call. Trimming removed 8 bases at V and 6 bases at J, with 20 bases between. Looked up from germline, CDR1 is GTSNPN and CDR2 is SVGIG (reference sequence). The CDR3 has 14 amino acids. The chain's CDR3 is CAGKSFSGSNEQFF. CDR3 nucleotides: TGTGCCGGCAAGTCTTTTAGTGGATCCAATGAGCAGTTCTTC.

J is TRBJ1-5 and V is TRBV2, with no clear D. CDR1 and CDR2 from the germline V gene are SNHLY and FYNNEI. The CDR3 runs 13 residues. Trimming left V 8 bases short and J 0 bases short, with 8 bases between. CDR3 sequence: CASQSYSNQPQHF. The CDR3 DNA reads TGTGCCAGCCAGAGTTATAGCAATCAGCCCCAGCATTTT.

CDR3 residues: CASSLAGVETQYF. DNA for the CDR3: TGTGCCAGCAGCTTAGCCGGTGTGGAGACCCAGTACTTC. The chain employs TRBV7-3 and TRBJ2-5; D is unclear. This CDR3 spans 13 amino acids. The ends were cut back, 2 bases at V and 5 bases at J, with 9 bases in the middle. Germline loops: CDR1 SGHTA, CDR2 FQGTGA.

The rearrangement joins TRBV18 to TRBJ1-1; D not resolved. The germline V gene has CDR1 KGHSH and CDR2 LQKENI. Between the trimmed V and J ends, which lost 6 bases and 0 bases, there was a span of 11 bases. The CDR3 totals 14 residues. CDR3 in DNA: TGTGCCAGCTCCCCTACCACGTTGAACACTGAAGCTTTCTTT. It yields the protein CASSPTTLNTEAFF.

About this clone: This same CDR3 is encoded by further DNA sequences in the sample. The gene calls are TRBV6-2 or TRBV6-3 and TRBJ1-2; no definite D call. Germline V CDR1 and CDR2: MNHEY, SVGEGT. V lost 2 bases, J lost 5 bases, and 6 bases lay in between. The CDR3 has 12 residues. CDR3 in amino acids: CASSYALYGYTF. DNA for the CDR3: TGTGCCAGCAGTTACGCGTTGTATGGCTACACCTTC.

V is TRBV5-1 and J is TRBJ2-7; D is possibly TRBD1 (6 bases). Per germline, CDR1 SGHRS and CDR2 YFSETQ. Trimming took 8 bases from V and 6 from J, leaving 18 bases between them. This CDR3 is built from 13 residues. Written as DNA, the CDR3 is TGCGCCAGTTCAGGGGCATTGTTTTCCGAGCAGTACTTC. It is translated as CASSGALFSEQYF. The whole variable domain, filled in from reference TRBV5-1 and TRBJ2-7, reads KAGVTQTPRYLIKTRGQQVTLSCSPISGHRSVSWYQQTPGQGLQFLFEYFSETQRNKGNFPGRFSGRQFSNSRSEMNVSTLELGDSALYLCASSGALFSEQYFGPGTRLTVT.

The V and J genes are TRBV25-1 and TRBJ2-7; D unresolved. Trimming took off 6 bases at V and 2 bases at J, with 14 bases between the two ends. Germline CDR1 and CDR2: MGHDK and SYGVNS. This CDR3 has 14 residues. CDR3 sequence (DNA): TGTGCCAGCAGCCGTAGGACGGTACCCTACGAGCAGTACTTC. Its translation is CASSRRTVPYEQYF.

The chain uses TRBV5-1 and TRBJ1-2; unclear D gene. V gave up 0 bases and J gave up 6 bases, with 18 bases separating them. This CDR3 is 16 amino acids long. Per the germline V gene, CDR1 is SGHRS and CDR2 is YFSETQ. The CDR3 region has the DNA TGCGCCAGCAGCTTGGAATTTGGCAGTCAGGCGAATGGCTACACCTTC. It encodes CASSLEFGSQANGYTF. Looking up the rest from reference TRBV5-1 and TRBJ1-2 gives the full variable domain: KAGVTQTPRYLIKTRGQQVTLSCSPISGHRSVSWYQQTPGQGLQFLFEYFSETQRNKGNFPGRFSGRQFSNSRSEMNVSTLELGDSALYLCASSLEFGSQANGYTFGSGTRLTVV.

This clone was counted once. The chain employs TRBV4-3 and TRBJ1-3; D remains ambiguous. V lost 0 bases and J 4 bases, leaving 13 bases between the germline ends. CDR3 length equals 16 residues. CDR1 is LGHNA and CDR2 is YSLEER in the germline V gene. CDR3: CASSQDYTAAGNTIYF. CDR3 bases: TGCGCCAGCAGCCAAGATTACACGGCGGCCGGAAACACCATATATTTT.

The CDR3 is CASRGDSANSPLHF. CDR3 bases: TGTGCCAGCAGGGGGGACAGTGCTAATTCACCCCTCCACTTT. This chain uses TRBV2 with TRBJ1-6; 7 bases are shared with TRBD1. The J segment lost 6 bases and the V segment lost 6 bases, leaving 5 bases of the junction unmatched. The CDR3 extends over 14 amino acids. Germline CDR1 reads SNHLY; CDR2 reads FYNNEI.

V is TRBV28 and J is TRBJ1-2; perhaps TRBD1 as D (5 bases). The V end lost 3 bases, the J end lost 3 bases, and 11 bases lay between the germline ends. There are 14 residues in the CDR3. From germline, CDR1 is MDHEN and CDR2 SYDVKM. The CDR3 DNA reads TGTGCCAGCAGTTTCCCCGGAGGGGACTATGGCTACACCTTC. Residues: CASSFPGGDYGYTF.